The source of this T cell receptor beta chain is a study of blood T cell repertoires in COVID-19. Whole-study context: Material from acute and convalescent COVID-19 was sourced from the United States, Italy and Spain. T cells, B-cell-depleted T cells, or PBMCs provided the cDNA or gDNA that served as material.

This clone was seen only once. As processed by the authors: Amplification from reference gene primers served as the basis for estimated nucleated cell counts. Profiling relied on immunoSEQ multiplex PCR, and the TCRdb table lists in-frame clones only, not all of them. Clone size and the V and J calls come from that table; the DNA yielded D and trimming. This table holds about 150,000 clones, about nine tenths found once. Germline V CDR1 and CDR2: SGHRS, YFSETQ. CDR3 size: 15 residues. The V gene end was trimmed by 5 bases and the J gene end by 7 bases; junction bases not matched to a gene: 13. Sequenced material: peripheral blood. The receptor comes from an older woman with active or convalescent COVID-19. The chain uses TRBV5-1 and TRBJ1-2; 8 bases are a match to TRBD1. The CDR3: CASRAHTDRARGYTF. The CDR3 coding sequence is TGCGCCAGCAGGGCCCATACGGACAGGGCCCGTGGCTACACCTTC.